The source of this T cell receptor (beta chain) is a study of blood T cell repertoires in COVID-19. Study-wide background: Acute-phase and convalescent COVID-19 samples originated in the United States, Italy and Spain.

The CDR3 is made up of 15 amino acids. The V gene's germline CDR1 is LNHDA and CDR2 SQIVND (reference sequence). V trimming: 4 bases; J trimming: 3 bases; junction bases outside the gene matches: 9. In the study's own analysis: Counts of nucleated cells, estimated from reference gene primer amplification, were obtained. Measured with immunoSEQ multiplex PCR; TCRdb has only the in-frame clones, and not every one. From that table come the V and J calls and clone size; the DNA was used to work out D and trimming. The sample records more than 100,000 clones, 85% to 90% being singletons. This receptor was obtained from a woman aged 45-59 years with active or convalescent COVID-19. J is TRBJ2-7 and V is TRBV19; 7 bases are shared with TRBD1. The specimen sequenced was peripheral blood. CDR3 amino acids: CASSKPRTGGYEQYF. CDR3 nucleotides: TGTGCCAGTAGTAAACCCCGGACAGGAGGCTACGAGCAGTACTTC.